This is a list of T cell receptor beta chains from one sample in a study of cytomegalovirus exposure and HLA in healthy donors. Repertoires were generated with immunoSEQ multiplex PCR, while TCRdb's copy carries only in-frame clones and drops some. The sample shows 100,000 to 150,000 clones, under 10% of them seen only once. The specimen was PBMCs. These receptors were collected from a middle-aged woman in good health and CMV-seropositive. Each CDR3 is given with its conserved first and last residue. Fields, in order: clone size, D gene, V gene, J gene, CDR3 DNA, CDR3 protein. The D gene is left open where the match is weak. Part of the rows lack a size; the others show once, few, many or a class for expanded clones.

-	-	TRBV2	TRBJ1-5	TGTGCCAGCAGCACTCAGGGTTCCCGGCAGCCCCAGCATTTT	CASSTQGSRQPQHF
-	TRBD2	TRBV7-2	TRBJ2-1	TGTGCCAGCAGCTTAGTTGCGGGGGGAGGCTACAATGAGCAGTTCTTC	CASSLVAGGGYNEQFF
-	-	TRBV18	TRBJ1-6	TGTGCCAGCTCACCGAGGGGGTGCGAATATAATTCACCCCTCCACTTT	CASSPRGCEYNSPLHF
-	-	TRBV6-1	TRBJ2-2	TGTGCCAGCAGTGGAAAGAGCACCGGGGAGCTGTTTTTT	CASSGKSTGELFF
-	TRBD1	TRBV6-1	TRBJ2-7	TGTGCCAGCAGTGAAGGGCAGGGGGCAAGCGAGCAGTACTTC	CASSEGQGASEQYF
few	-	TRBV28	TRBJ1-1	TGTGCCAGCAGTTTGGAGGTTAGGATGAACACTGAAGCTTTCTTT	CASSLEVRMNTEAFF
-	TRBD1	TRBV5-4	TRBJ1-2	TGTGCCAGCAGCTACGACTCCGGGACAGATGGCTACACCTTC	CASSYDSGTDGYTF
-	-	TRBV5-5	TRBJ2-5	TGTGCCAGCAGCTTGGGCCCAGTCACCCAAGAGACCCAGTACTTC	CASSLGPVTQETQYF
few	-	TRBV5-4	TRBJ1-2	TGTGCCAGCAGCTTGGGAGCTAGCTATGGCTACACCTTC	CASSLGASYGYTF
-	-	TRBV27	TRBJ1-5	TGTGCCAGCAGCCCGAGGGCGGGATTTGGCAATCAGCCCCAGCATTTT	CASSPRAGFGNQPQHF
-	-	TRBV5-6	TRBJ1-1	TGTGCCAGCAGCTTCGGACAGAGGAACACTGAAGCTTTCTTT	CASSFGQRNTEAFF
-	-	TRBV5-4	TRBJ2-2	TGTGCCAGCAGTTCGGACAGAGTAGCCGGGGAGCTGTTTTTT	CASSSDRVAGELFF
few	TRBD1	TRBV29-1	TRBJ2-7	TGCAGCGTTGTCCGGACAGGCTACGAGCAGTACTTC	CSVVRTGYEQYF
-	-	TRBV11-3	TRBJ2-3	TGTGCCAGCAGCCCCAGGGAGGTGGGGACTAGCACAGATACGCAGTATTTT	CASSPREVGTSTDTQYF
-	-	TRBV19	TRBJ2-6	TGTGCCAGTAGTCGGACAGCCGTTCCTTCTGGGGCCAACGTCCTGACTTTC	CASSRTAVPSGANVLTF
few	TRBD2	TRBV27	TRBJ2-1	TGTGCCAGCAGACGCGGGGGGGACTCCTACAATGAGCAGTTCTTC	CASRRGGDSYNEQFF
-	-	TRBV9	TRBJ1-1	TGTGCCAGCAGCGTAGCGGCAGCGCCGAACACTGAAGCTTTCTTT	CASSVAAAPNTEAFF
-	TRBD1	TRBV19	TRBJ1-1	TGTGCCAGTAGTTCAGGGGACAGGGTCACTGAAGCTTTCTTT	CASSSGDRVTEAFF
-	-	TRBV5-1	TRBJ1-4	TGCGCCAGCAGCTTGGACAGGGCCACTAATGAAAAACTGTTTTTT	CASSLDRATNEKLFF
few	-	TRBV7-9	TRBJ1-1	TGTGCCAGCAGCGAGACCGGGGTGAACACTGAAGCTTTCTTT	CASSETGVNTEAFF
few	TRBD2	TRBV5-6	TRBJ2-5	TGTGCCAGCAGCTCTAGCGGGGGGGCTAAGACCCAGTACTTC	CASSSSGGAKTQYF
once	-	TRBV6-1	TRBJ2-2	TGTGCCGGAACTGACAGTTACACCGGGGAGCTGTTTTTT	CAGTDSYTGELFF
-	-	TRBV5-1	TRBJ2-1	TGCGCCAGCAGCCTTGGGGGGTCCTACAATGAGCAGTTCTTC	CASSLGGSYNEQFF
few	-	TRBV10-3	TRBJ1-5	TGTGCCATCAGTGATCGACAGGCTCAGCCCCAGCATTTT	CAISDRQAQPQHF
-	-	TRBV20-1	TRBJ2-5	TGCAGTGCTAGACTTTTAGAGACCCAGTACTTC	CSARLLETQYF
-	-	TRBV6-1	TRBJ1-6	TGTGCCAGCAGTGAAGCGCTCGGGATAGGTTCACCCCTCCACTTT	CASSEALGIGSPLHF
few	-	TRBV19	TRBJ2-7	TGTGCCAGTAGTATTGGGGGGACCCACGAGCAGTACTTC	CASSIGGTHEQYF
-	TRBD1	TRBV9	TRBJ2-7	TGTGCCAGCAGTACCGGGACAGGGGGCTACGAGCAGTACTTC	CASSTGTGGYEQYF
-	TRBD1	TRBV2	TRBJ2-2	TGTGCCAGCAGTAAGAACCGGGACAGAAACACCGGGGAGCTGTTTTTT	CASSKNRDRNTGELFF
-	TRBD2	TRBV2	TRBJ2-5	TGTGCCAGCAGTCCACCGGGACTAGCGGGGTCGGGGTCCCAGTACTTC	CASSPPGLAGSGSQYF
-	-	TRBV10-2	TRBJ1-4	TGCGCCAGCAGTGTGGGGGGTGAAAAACTGTTTTTT	CASSVGGEKLFF
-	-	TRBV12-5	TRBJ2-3	TGTGCTAGTGGTTGGGGGGTTTCCACAGATACGCAGTATTTT	CASGWGVSTDTQYF
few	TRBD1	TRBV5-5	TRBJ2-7	TGTGCCAGCAGCTTTGGTTGGGACAGGCCATACGAGCAGTACTTC	CASSFGWDRPYEQYF
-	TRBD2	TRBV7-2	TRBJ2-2	TGTGCCAGCAGCACTAGCGGCAGCACCGGGGAGCTGTTTTTT	CASSTSGSTGELFF
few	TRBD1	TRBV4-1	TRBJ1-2	TGCGCCAGCAGCCACGTCCCGGGACAGGGACAGTACGGCTACACCTTC	CASSHVPGQGQYGYTF
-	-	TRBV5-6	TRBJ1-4	TGTGCCAGCAGCTGGAGTGCCGTAAATGAAAAACTGTTTTTT	CASSWSAVNEKLFF
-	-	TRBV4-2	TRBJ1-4	TGTGCCAGCAGCCAAGGTTATGGCATTGGGGAGTCAACTAATGAAAAACTGTTTTTT	CASSQGYGIGESTNEKLFF
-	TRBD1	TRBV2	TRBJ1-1	TGTGCCAGCAGCTTCTGGGGACAGGAAGCTTTCTTT	CASSFWGQEAFF
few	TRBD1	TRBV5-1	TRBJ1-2	TGCGCCAGCAGCGAAACAGGGGGAGAGTATGGCTACACCTTC	CASSETGGEYGYTF
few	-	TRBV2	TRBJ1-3	TGTGCCAGCAGCGAACAGGGACAACCCTCTGGAAACACCATATATTTT	CASSEQGQPSGNTIYF
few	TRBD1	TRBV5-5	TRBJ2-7	TGTGCCAGCAGCTCGGGACAGGTATACGAGCAGTACTTC	CASSSGQVYEQYF
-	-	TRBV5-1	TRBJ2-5	TGCGCCAGCAGCCGGGACTCTCGGGAGACCCAGTACTTC	CASSRDSRETQYF
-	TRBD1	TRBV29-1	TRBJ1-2	TGCAGCCCTGGATGGGGACAGCCATCACCACTTAACTATGGCTACACCTTC	CSPGWGQPSPLNYGYTF
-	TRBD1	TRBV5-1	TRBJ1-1	TGCGCCAGCAGCTATCGACAGGGGAACACTGAAGCTTTCTTT	CASSYRQGNTEAFF
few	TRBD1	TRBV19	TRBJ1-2	TGTGCCAGTAGTGTTGGACAGGGGGACCCTAACTATGGCTACACCTTC	CASSVGQGDPNYGYTF
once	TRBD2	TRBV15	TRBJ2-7	TGTGCCACCAGCAGAGCGTTGGGGAGGGTTAGCGGGACCTACGAGCAGTACTTC	CATSRALGRVSGTYEQYF
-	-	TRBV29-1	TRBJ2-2	TGCAGCGTTCGAGGGGGGGGGTCCGGGGAGCTGTTTTTT	CSVRGGGSGELFF
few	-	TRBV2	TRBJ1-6	TGTGCCAGCTGTTTGGCGGGGAAGGATTCACCCCTCCACTTT	CASCLAGKDSPLHF
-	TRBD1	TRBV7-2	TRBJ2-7	TGTGCCAGCAGCTTATTCGGAACAGGGGCCGACGAGCAGTACTTC	CASSLFGTGADEQYF
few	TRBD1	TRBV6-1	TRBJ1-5	TGTGCCAGCAGTGGGGTCAGGGGGACAGGACAGCCCCAGCATTTT	CASSGVRGTGQPQHF
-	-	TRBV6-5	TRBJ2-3	TGTGCCAGCAGTTACTCGACCGGGACTAGCACAGATACGCAGTATTTT	CASSYSTGTSTDTQYF